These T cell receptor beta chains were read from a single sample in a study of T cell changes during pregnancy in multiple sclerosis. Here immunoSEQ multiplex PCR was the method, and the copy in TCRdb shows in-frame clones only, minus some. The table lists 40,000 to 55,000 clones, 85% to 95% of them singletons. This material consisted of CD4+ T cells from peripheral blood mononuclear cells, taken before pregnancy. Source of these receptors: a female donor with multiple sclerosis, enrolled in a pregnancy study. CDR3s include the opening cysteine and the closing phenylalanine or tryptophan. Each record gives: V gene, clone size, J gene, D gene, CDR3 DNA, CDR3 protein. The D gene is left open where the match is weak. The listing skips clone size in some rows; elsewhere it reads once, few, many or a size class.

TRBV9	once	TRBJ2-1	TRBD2	TGTGCCAGCAGCGTAGCGGGAGGGCCAGGGAATGAGCAGTTCTTC	CASSVAGGPGNEQFF
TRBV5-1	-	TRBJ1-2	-	TGCGCCAGCAGCTTGGAGGCGGTCGGCTACACCTTC	CASSLEAVGYTF
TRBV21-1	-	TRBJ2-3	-	TGTGCCAGCAGCAAAGAGGATAGCGGGAGGGGCACAGATACGCAGTATTTT	CASSKEDSGRGTDTQYF
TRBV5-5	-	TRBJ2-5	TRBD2	TGTGCCAGCAGCAACCCTAGCGGCACCCGAACCCAGTACTTC	CASSNPSGTRTQYF
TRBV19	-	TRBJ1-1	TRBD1	TGTGCCAGTAGTATCGGGCAGGGGGTAACTGAAGCTTTCTTT	CASSIGQGVTEAFF
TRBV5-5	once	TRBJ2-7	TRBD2	TGTGCCAGCAGCCCGGGCGGGGGGCCCCGTAGCCACGAGCAGTACTTC	CASSPGGGPRSHEQYF
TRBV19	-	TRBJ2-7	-	TGTGCCAGTAGTATAGCCCAGGGTGCCTACGAGCAGTACTTC	CASSIAQGAYEQYF
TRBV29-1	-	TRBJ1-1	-	TGCAGCGTTGGGGCTGGCAGGGGGAACACTGAAGCTTTCTTT	CSVGAGRGNTEAFF
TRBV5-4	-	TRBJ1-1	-	TGTGCCAGCAGCTTGGGTGGAGGGAAACGGACTGAAGCTTTCTTT	CASSLGGGKRTEAFF
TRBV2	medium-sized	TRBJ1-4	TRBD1	TGTGCCAGCAGTGACGGACAGGGGGCATGGAAACTGTTTTTT	CASSDGQGAWKLFF
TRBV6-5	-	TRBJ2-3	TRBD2	TGTGCCAGCAGCCATCCTAGCGGGAGCACAGATACGCAGTATTTT	CASSHPSGSTDTQYF
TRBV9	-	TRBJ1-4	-	TGTGCCAGCAGCGTAGGTGGGGGCCGGTTTGGTGAAAAACTGTTTTTT	CASSVGGGRFGEKLFF
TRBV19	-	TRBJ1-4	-	TGTGCCAGTAGACGACGGGTAACTAATGAAAAACTGTTTTTT	CASRRRVTNEKLFF
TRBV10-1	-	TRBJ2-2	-	TGCGCCAGCAGGCAGGGGGGACCGAACACCGGGGAGCTGTTTTTT	CASRQGGPNTGELFF
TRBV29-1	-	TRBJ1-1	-	TGCAGCGTTGAACGAGGAGTGAACACTGAAGCTTTCTTT	CSVERGVNTEAFF